The 31 T cell receptor beta chains reported below all come from one sample, sequenced in a study of OX40 agonist ivuxolimab in advanced cancers. Sequencing was performed with immunoSEQ multiplex PCR; in TCRdb, only in-frame clones are kept and a portion is missing. Among fewer than 110,000 clones listed, approximately 90% were seen once. Sequences were derived from CD4+ or CD8+ T cells sorted from blood, sampled in a trial of the OX40 agonist ivuxolimab. These receptors came from an adult with an advanced solid tumor such as melanoma, head and neck, liver or kidney cancer.

The rearrangement uses TRBV7-9 and TRBJ1-4; D uncertain. Per the germline V gene, CDR1 is SEHNR and CDR2 is FQNEAQ (reference sequence). The V and J ends lost 1 base and 3 bases respectively, with 6 bases between them. The CDR3 spans 14 residues. The CDR3 region has the DNA TGTGCCAGCAGCTTAGGGGTGGCTAATGAAAAACTGTTTTTT. The encoded protein is CASSLGVANEKLFF.

The chain is built from TRBV5-5 and TRBJ2-1; no firm D call. Per the germline V gene, CDR1 is SGHKS and CDR2 is YYEKEE (reference sequence). This CDR3 has 15 residues. With 4 bases removed from V and 1 base from J, the gap between germline ends came to 12 bases. CDR3 coding DNA: TGTGCCAGCAGCCCCTCCCTTATTTCCTACAATGAGCAGTTCTTC. Encoded protein: CASSPSLISYNEQFF.

This rearrangement joins TRBV4-1 to TRBJ2-7, with unresolved D. CDR1 and CDR2 (germline): MGHRA, YSYEKL. V dropped 4 bases and J dropped 4 bases, with 20 bases sitting between them. CDR3 length equals 16 residues. The CDR3, as DNA: TGCGCCAGCAGCCTCCGGACGGCCCCCGACGATTACGAGCAGTACTTC. This encodes CASSLRTAPDDYEQYF.

The rearrangement uses TRBV15 and TRBJ2-2; D perhaps matches TRBD1 (6 bases). CDR1 is LNHNV and CDR2 is YYDKDF in the germline V gene (reference sequence). The CDR3 contains 14 residues. The V gene lost 3 bases and the J gene lost 7 bases, with 12 bases spanning the gap. In DNA, the CDR3 is TGTGCCACCAGCAGGGGGAAAGGGGGCGGGGAGCTGTTTTTT. Amino acid sequence: CATSRGKGGGELFF.

V is TRBV29-1 and J is TRBJ2-7; tentatively, D is TRBD1 (5 bases). Trimming cost V 1 base and J 5 bases, with 12 bases left between them. The CDR3 consists of 13 residues. Germline CDR1 is SQVTM and CDR2 is ANQGSEA. The CDR3 DNA sequence: TGCAGCGTTGAAGTAGGGGCCGCGGACGAGCAGTACTTC. This sequence encodes CSVEVGAADEQYF.

This rearrangement joins TRBV2 to TRBJ1-5; D not certain. The CDR3 totals 15 residues. The V end was cut by 5 bases, the J end by 2 bases, with 13 bases between. Germline V gene sequence: CDR1 SNHLY, CDR2 FYNNEI. The CDR3 DNA reads TGTGCCAGCAGTTCGGAACACCTAGGCAATCAGCCCCAGCATTTT. Translated: CASSSEHLGNQPQHF.

The chain employs TRBV15 and TRBJ2-3; D may be TRBD1 (6 bases). The germline V gene has CDR1 LNHNV and CDR2 YYDKDF (reference sequence). The germline V and J ends were trimmed by 6 bases and 2 bases, with 9 bases remaining between them. CDR3 length equals 13 residues. The CDR3, as DNA: TGTGCCACCAGATGGGACACCACAGATACGCAGTATTTT. Translation gives CATRWDTTDTQYF.

This clone has just one count. V gene TRBV7-9 combines with J gene TRBJ1-2; D uncertain. V gave up 2 bases and J gave up 0 bases, with 7 bases separating them. This CDR3 comprises 14 residues. Germline V gives CDR1 SEHNR, CDR2 FQNEAQ (reference sequence). This CDR3 reads CASSLSTSNYGYTF. DNA for the CDR3: TGTGCCAGCAGCTTAAGCACTTCTAACTATGGCTACACCTTC.

This clone was seen just once. The chain recombines TRBV28 with TRBJ1-2; tentatively, D is TRBD1 (6 bases). The CDR3 length is 13 residues. Germline V CDR1 and CDR2: MDHEN, SYDVKM. V was cut by 5 bases and J by 8 bases, with 15 bases left in between. CDR3 protein: CASSRYREGGYTF. The CDR3 region has the DNA TGTGCCAGCAGTAGATACAGGGAGGGGGGCTACACCTTC.

V is TRBV5-1 and J is TRBJ2-5; 9 nucleotides agree with TRBD2. The J call may not be correct, given that the DNA end is closer to TRBJ2-7. CDR3 length: 15 amino acids. The germline CDR1 and CDR2 sequences are SGHRS and YFSETQ. CDR3 sequence (DNA): TGCGCCAGCAGCTTAGCTAGCGGGACCCCCTACGAGCAGTACTTC. It is translated as CASSLASGTPYEQYF.

The CDR3 loop reads CASRVTGSNQPQHF. Here the CDR3 DNA reads TGTGCCAGCAGGGTTACAGGGTCAAATCAGCCCCAGCATTTT. The chain recombines TRBV2 with TRBJ1-5, with D perhaps TRBD1 (6 bases). The CDR3 length is 14 residues. The V end lost 6 bases, the J end lost 4 bases, and 13 bases lay between the germline ends. Germline CDR1 is SNHLY and CDR2 is FYNNEI.

The chain uses TRBV27 and TRBJ2-2; D not certain. The CDR3 loop spans 12 amino acids. V was pared by 4 bases and J by 9 bases, with 9 bases between. The germline CDR1 and CDR2 sequences are MNHEY and SMNVEV (reference sequence). The CDR3: CASSSRSRELFF. CDR3 DNA: TGTGCCAGCAGTTCTAGGAGCAGGGAGCTGTTTTTT.

This chain joins TRBV27 and TRBJ2-1; D unclear. With 3 bases removed from V and 5 bases from J, the gap between germline ends came to 17 bases. Germline assignment: CDR1 MNHEY and CDR2 SMNVEV (reference sequence). CDR3 length equals 16 residues. The CDR3 protein is CASSFHIEADDNEQFF. CDR3 DNA sequence: TGTGCCAGCAGTTTCCATATAGAGGCGGATGACAATGAGCAGTTCTTC.

The chain links TRBV7-9 to TRBJ1-4, with D maybe TRBD1 (5 bases). The CDR3 spans 16 residues. Trimming left V 1 base short and J 5 bases short, with 14 bases between. From germline, CDR1 is SEHNR and CDR2 FQNEAQ (reference sequence). In DNA, the CDR3 is TGTGCCAGCAGCTTAGTCCGACAGCTTATAAATGAAAAACTGTTTTTT. It specifies CASSLVRQLINEKLFF. The complete variable domain, with remaining parts taken from reference TRBV7-9 and TRBJ1-4, reads DTGVSQNPRHKITKRGQNVTFRCDPISEHNRLYWYRQTLGQGPEFLTYFQNEAQLEKSRLLSDRFSAERPKGSFSTLEIQRTEQGDSAMYLCASSLVRQLINEKLFFGSGTQLSVL.

V is TRBV28 and J is TRBJ2-5, with no clear D. This CDR3 is built from 13 residues. Germline V gives CDR1 MDHEN, CDR2 SYDVKM. Trimming took 2 bases from V and 2 from J, leaving 6 bases between them. CDR3: CASSLNNQETQYF. As DNA, the CDR3 is TGTGCCAGCAGTTTAAACAATCAAGAGACCCAGTACTTC.

This chain uses TRBV27 with TRBJ2-7, with D tentatively TRBD1 (5 bases). This CDR3 contains 13 residues. V lost 4 bases and J 3 bases, leaving 10 bases between the germline ends. Germline V gene lookup returns CDR1 MNHEY and CDR2 SMNVEV (reference sequence). This chain's CDR3 is CASSSHQGYEQYF. CDR3 bases: TGTGCCAGCAGTTCCCACCAGGGCTACGAGCAGTACTTC.

The chain carries TRBV19 and TRBJ1-4; D is possibly TRBD1 (5 bases). CDR1 is LNHDA and CDR2 is SQIVND in the germline V gene (reference sequence). CDR3 size: 17 residues. Trimming removed 3 bases at V and 0 bases at J, with 14 bases between. CDR3 protein: CASSITGLGATNEKLFF. The CDR3 DNA is TGTGCCAGTAGTATTACAGGCCTAGGGGCAACTAATGAAAAACTGTTTTTT.

The J gene is TRBJ2-7, the V gene TRBV5-1; no reliable D call. Germline V lookup: CDR1 SGHRS, CDR2 YFSETQ. The CDR3 length is 14 residues. Trimming removed 0 bases at V and 1 base at J, with 8 bases between. The CDR3 DNA reads as TGCGCCAGCAGCTTGGCAGCCAGGTCCTACGAGCAGTACTTC. It encodes CASSLAARSYEQYF.

This chain uses TRBV5-1 with TRBJ1-1; D possibly corresponds to TRBD1 (5 bases). Germline CDR1 reads SGHRS; CDR2 reads YFSETQ. V was shortened by 4 bases and J by 2 bases, with 18 bases between the two germline ends. CDR3 size: 16 residues. The CDR3 spells CASSGYLNGDNTEAFF. CDR3 nucleotides: TGCGCCAGCAGCGGATACCTAAACGGGGACAACACTGAAGCTTTCTTT.

The J gene is TRBJ2-2, the V gene TRBV12-5, with 8 nucleotides matching TRBD1. CDR3 length: 16 residues. Germline CDR1 and CDR2: LGHNT and FRNRAP. Unmatched junction bases numbered 2, after V lost 1 base and J lost 1 base. CDR3 protein: CASGLAGGENTGELFF. The CDR3 coding sequence is TGTGCTAGTGGTTTGGCAGGGGGCGAGAACACCGGGGAGCTGTTTTTT.

The chain joins TRBV28 to TRBJ2-7; 9 positions agree with TRBD1. The CDR3 extends over 14 amino acids. Unmatched junction bases numbered 5, after V lost 5 bases and J lost 3 bases. The germline V gene encodes CDR1 MDHEN and CDR2 SYDVKM. CDR3 sequence: CASSPRDRVYEQYF. The CDR3 bases are TGTGCCAGCAGTCCAAGGGACAGGGTCTACGAGCAGTACTTC.

V usage is TRBV4-1 and J usage is TRBJ1-4, with D tentatively TRBD1 (5 bases). CDR1 is MGHRA and CDR2 is YSYEKL in the germline V gene. Trimming took 0 bases from V and 10 from J, leaving 15 bases between them. The CDR3 sequence is 15 residues long. The CDR3 region has the DNA TGCGCCAGCAGCCAAGACGGGCAGGGTTTAGGAAAACTGTTTTTT. It is translated as CASSQDGQGLGKLFF.

The chain couples TRBV28 to TRBJ1-5, with D tentatively TRBD1 (6 bases). CDR3 length equals 16 residues. The germline gives CDR1 MDHEN, CDR2 SYDVKM. The V end lost 4 bases, the J end lost 0 bases, and 13 bases lay between the germline ends. DNA for the CDR3: TGTGCCAGCAGTTGGGGGGCGGCCTTTAGCAATCAGCCCCAGCATTTT. Amino acid sequence: CASSWGAAFSNQPQHF.

The chain combines TRBV15 with TRBJ1-1, with D perhaps TRBD1 (5 bases). Germline V gene sequence: CDR1 LNHNV, CDR2 YYDKDF (reference sequence). V was cut by 3 bases and J by 8 bases, with 13 bases left in between. This CDR3 spans 13 amino acids. The CDR3 DNA reads TGTGCCACCAGCAGGGGGGTCCCGCCCGAAGCTTTCTTT. It is translated as CATSRGVPPEAFF.

The chain combines TRBV7-9 with TRBJ1-1, with D hard to call. The ends were cut back, 5 bases at V and 4 bases at J, with 14 bases in the middle. The V gene's germline CDR1 is SEHNR and CDR2 FQNEAQ (reference sequence). This CDR3 has 14 amino acids. In DNA form, the CDR3 reads TGTGCCAGCAGCATCAAAATGGGCGCCACTGAAGCTTTCTTT. Protein sequence: CASSIKMGATEAFF.

This chain uses TRBV10-3 with TRBJ1-5; D not resolved. The CDR3 runs to 12 residues. The germline gives CDR1 ENHRY, CDR2 SYGVKD. V lost 3 bases and J lost 5, with 5 bases in between. CDR3 DNA: TGTGCCATCAGTGAACGGGATCAGCCCCAGCATTTT. Translated: CAISERDQPQHF.

The chain combines TRBV5-1 with TRBJ2-6; D gene uncertain. The germline CDR1 and CDR2 sequences are SGHRS and YFSETQ. The CDR3 runs to 15 residues. The V gene lost 2 bases and the J gene lost 0 bases, with 6 bases spanning the gap. CDR3 DNA sequence: TGCGCCAGCAGCTTAGGGAACTCTGGGGCCAACGTCCTGACTTTC. Translated, it gives CASSLGNSGANVLTF.

The V gene is TRBV7-3, the J gene TRBJ2-3, with TRBD2 matching over 7 bases. The CDR3 consists of 16 residues. After removal of 2 bases from V and 7 bases from J, the junction contained 12 bases not matched to a gene. Per the germline V gene, CDR1 is SGHTA and CDR2 is FQGTGA. CDR3 in DNA: TGTGCCAGCAGCTTATCACTAGCGCCGCGGTTGAATACGCAGTATTTT. Translating it yields CASSLSLAPRLNTQYF.

The chain joins TRBV11-2 to TRBJ2-5; D could derive from TRBD1 or TRBD2 (5 bases each). This CDR3 contains 12 residues. V lost 5 bases, J lost 8 bases, and 12 bases lay in between. Germline CDR1 SGHAT, CDR2 FQNNGV. CDR3 sequence (DNA): TGTGCCAGCAGCCAGAGGGGAAGCACCCAGTACTTC. Amino acids: CASSQRGSTQYF.

The rearrangement links TRBV7-2 to TRBJ1-5; no clear D. In germline, CDR1 is SGHTA, CDR2 FQGNSA. The CDR3 covers 15 residues. V was clipped by 1 base and J by 4 bases, with 11 bases between them. This CDR3 is CASSLVFGENQPQHF. CDR3 bases: TGTGCCAGCAGCTTAGTCTTCGGGGAAAATCAGCCCCAGCATTTT.

J is TRBJ1-1 and V is TRBV5-1; D uncertain. V was cut by 2 bases and J by 0 bases, with 14 bases left in between. The CDR3 loop spans 16 amino acids. Per the germline V gene, CDR1 is SGHRS and CDR2 is YFSETQ. CDR3 sequence: CASSFRLTDVNTEAFF. The CDR3 DNA is TGCGCCAGCAGCTTCAGACTCACCGATGTGAACACTGAAGCTTTCTTT.